These T cell receptor beta chains were read from a single sample in a study of blood T cells in healthy people across ages. One entry per CDR3 protein, called by TCRdb with MiXCR from the 5' RACE reads. Here the sample spans around 710,000 distinct CDR3 sequences, approximately 43% being singletons. Specimen: blood. The source of these receptors is a woman aged 60 to 75 in good health. CDR3s leave out the opening cysteine and the closing phenylalanine or tryptophan. Fields, in order: J gene, V gene, clone size, CDR3 protein. The size entry is marked missing in some rows and otherwise reads once, few, many or a size class.

j_gene: TRBJ2-3; v_gene: TRBV20-1; abundance: once; CDR3aa: SARLAGAPSTQY
j_gene: TRBJ2-1; v_gene: TRBV20-1; abundance: many; CDR3aa: SARRPILAGGLNEQF
j_gene: TRBJ1-2; v_gene: TRBV29-1; abundance: few; CDR3aa: SVSPSVAGYGYT
j_gene: TRBJ2-1; v_gene: TRBV20-1; abundance: few; CDR3aa: SARYSSSEQF
j_gene: TRBJ2-3; v_gene: TRBV6-6; abundance: -; CDR3aa: ASTREPDTQY
j_gene: TRBJ2-3; v_gene: TRBV6-2/TRBV6-3; abundance: -; CDR3aa: ASSQRRVGDTQY
j_gene: TRBJ2-3; v_gene: TRBV5-1; abundance: -; CDR3aa: ASSRPDSTDTQY
j_gene: TRBJ2-1; v_gene: TRBV24-1; abundance: once; CDR3aa: ATSESRTAPYNEQF
j_gene: TRBJ2-5; v_gene: TRBV2; abundance: -; CDR3aa: ASSVTSGRTETQY
j_gene: TRBJ1-4; v_gene: TRBV3-1; abundance: -; CDR3aa: ASSQAPGNNEKLF
j_gene: TRBJ1-2; v_gene: TRBV29-1; abundance: -; CDR3aa: SVEEAGPNYGYT
j_gene: TRBJ1-5; v_gene: TRBV2; abundance: few; CDR3aa: ASLQGDPNQPQH
j_gene: TRBJ2-1; v_gene: TRBV7-6; abundance: few; CDR3aa: ASSSAPRTSDGQQF
j_gene: TRBJ2-7; v_gene: TRBV5-1; abundance: few; CDR3aa: ASSLGRDRVPYEQY
j_gene: TRBJ2-7; v_gene: TRBV20-1; abundance: few; CDR3aa: SARDEIGLSLGYEQY
j_gene: TRBJ2-5; v_gene: TRBV7-3; abundance: few; CDR3aa: ASSIQGYQETQY
j_gene: -; v_gene: TRBV5-1; abundance: many; CDR3aa: ASSESQTQY
j_gene: TRBJ2-3; v_gene: TRBV2; abundance: -; CDR3aa: ATGPRRGAGTDTQY
j_gene: -; v_gene: TRBV12-5; abundance: few; CDR3aa: ASGLPGGGETQY
j_gene: TRBJ2-7; v_gene: TRBV27; abundance: -; CDR3aa: ASSVEWGTIYEQY
j_gene: TRBJ2-7; v_gene: TRBV20-1; abundance: few; CDR3aa: SARLAGGTYEQY
j_gene: TRBJ1-6; v_gene: TRBV9; abundance: -; CDR3aa: ASSGSGQLGLLH
j_gene: TRBJ2-5; v_gene: TRBV4-3; abundance: -; CDR3aa: ASSQDHTGAGGETQY
j_gene: TRBJ2-3; v_gene: TRBV7-6; abundance: -; CDR3aa: ASSAEITDTQY
j_gene: TRBJ2-1; v_gene: TRBV6-4; abundance: few; CDR3aa: ASSGVGSNEQF
j_gene: TRBJ2-1; v_gene: TRBV20-1; abundance: -; CDR3aa: SALGLAGGHEQF
j_gene: TRBJ1-2; v_gene: TRBV2; abundance: few; CDR3aa: ASHGQGTNYGYT
j_gene: TRBJ1-5; v_gene: TRBV20-1; abundance: -; CDR3aa: SAHPGGADYQPQH
j_gene: TRBJ2-5; v_gene: TRBV3-1; abundance: -; CDR3aa: ASSQFEETQY
j_gene: TRBJ2-1; v_gene: TRBV6-2/TRBV6-3; abundance: -; CDR3aa: ASSYLGTGIRRGANEQF
j_gene: TRBJ1-5; v_gene: TRBV28; abundance: few; CDR3aa: ASSSKGTAYSNQPQH
j_gene: TRBJ2-1; v_gene: TRBV7-9; abundance: many; CDR3aa: ASRSSIDRGGRNEQF
j_gene: TRBJ1-5; v_gene: TRBV27; abundance: -; CDR3aa: ASGDRDRGQPQH
j_gene: TRBJ1-6; v_gene: TRBV4-3; abundance: -; CDR3aa: ASSQGLMGHGNSPLH
j_gene: TRBJ2-3; v_gene: TRBV6-5; abundance: once; CDR3aa: ASSYWGSAKPTTDTQY
j_gene: TRBJ1-4; v_gene: TRBV5-1; abundance: -; CDR3aa: ASSLVGGTNEKLF
j_gene: -; v_gene: TRBV4-2; abundance: once; CDR3aa: ASSQFGGSSYNEQY
j_gene: TRBJ2-1; v_gene: TRBV5-1; abundance: few; CDR3aa: ASSLVLAGGFYEQF
j_gene: TRBJ2-5; v_gene: TRBV5-1; abundance: few; CDR3aa: ASSLVWGAEETQY
j_gene: TRBJ2-2; v_gene: TRBV6-2/TRBV6-3; abundance: -; CDR3aa: ASSYSLRPGTGELF
j_gene: TRBJ1-4; v_gene: TRBV15; abundance: many; CDR3aa: ATSRDPEEKLF
j_gene: TRBJ2-7; v_gene: TRBV4-1; abundance: many; CDR3aa: ASSQGWGRVGDEQY
j_gene: TRBJ1-5; v_gene: TRBV10-3; abundance: few; CDR3aa: AISERQGTGKANQPQH
j_gene: TRBJ2-1; v_gene: TRBV6-2/TRBV6-3; abundance: few; CDR3aa: ASSEMSHEQF
j_gene: TRBJ2-7; v_gene: TRBV20-1; abundance: -; CDR3aa: SASGVPGLAGGFYEQY